These 15 T cell receptor beta chains share one sample of origin, sequenced in a study of cytomegalovirus exposure and HLA in healthy donors (TCRdb year 2017). Library prep was done by the immunoSEQ multiplex PCR assay. For the multiplex PCR, a mixture combining 60 forward primers for TCR Vbeta segments and 13 reverse primers for TCR Jbeta segments was used. This immuneACCESS table, as held by TCRdb, lists in-frame sequences with V and J called but not all clones. Of the missing ones, under half trace to an unresolved V gene in checked studies; the others have no known cause. The sample has around 180,000 clones on record, roughly 85% of them singletons. 1% of the sample lies in the top ten. Sequenced: PBMCs. These receptors all stem from a boy younger than 10 in good health and CMV-seronegative.

The genes are TRBV5-6 and TRBJ2-7; TRBD1 aligns across 8 bases. The CDR3 extends over 15 amino acids. V dropped 3 bases and J dropped 5; count of bases not matched to a gene: 10. Germline V CDR1 and CDR2: SGHDT, YYEEEE. As DNA, the CDR3 is TGTGCCAGCAGCTGGGCCCGCCAGGGGGCCCACGAGCAGTACTTC. Translated, it gives CASSWARQGAHEQYF.

The gene calls are TRBV7-9 and TRBJ2-7, with a tentative D call TRBD1 (5 bases). V was shortened by 2 bases and J by 4 bases, with 9 bases between the two germline ends. This CDR3 has 13 residues. Germline V CDR1 and CDR2: SEHNR, FQNEAQ (reference sequence). Written as DNA, the CDR3 is TGTGCCAGCAGCTTAACAGGCCTATACGAGCAGTACGTC. It translates to CASSLTGLYEQYV.

This chain connects TRBV9 to TRBJ2-3; 8 nucleotides line up with TRBD1. This CDR3 region has 15 residues. V gave up 0 bases and J gave up 4 bases; unmatched junction bases: 4. Per the germline V gene, CDR1 is SGDLS and CDR2 is YYNGEE. CDR3 loop: CASSVGTGFPDTQYF. CDR3 nucleotides: TGTGCCAGCAGCGTAGGGACAGGGTTCCCAGATACGCAGTATTTT.

The V and J genes are TRBV6-1 and TRBJ2-7, with TRBD2 as a possible D gene (6 bases). Trimming took 2 bases from V and 4 from J, leaving 9 bases between them. The CDR3 spans 13 residues. CDR1 is MNHNS and CDR2 is SASEGT in the germline V gene. CDR3 residues: CASSESRGYEQYF. The DNA of the CDR3 is TGTGCCAGCAGTGAAAGCCGGGGGTACGAGCAGTACTTC.

In its sample, this clone was seen once. CDR3 residues: CASGGQYEQYF. CDR3 sequence (DNA): TGTGCCAGCGGGGGACAGTACGAGCAGTACTTC. The rearrangement links TRBV13 to TRBJ2-7; 7 bases match TRBD1. J was trimmed by 4 bases and V by 8 bases; bases with no gene match: 2. Germline V lookup: CDR1 PRHDT, CDR2 FYEKMQ (reference sequence). The CDR3 runs to 11 residues.

The DNA for the CDR3 is TGTGCCAGCAGCTTAGAATGGGAGGACACTGAAGCTTTCTTT. Translated, it gives CASSLEWEDTEAFF. The chain combines TRBV7-2 with TRBJ1-1; D gene uncertain. V gave up 1 base and J gave up 3 bases, with 9 bases separating them. Germline-derived CDR1 and CDR2 are SGHTA and FQGNSA. The CDR3 runs to 14 residues.

CDR3 DNA: TGTGCCAGCAGTTTCCTCGGGGCAACTAATGAAAAACTGTTTTTT. It encodes CASSFLGATNEKLFF. The chain joins TRBV28 to TRBJ1-4; D is ambiguous. V was shortened by 3 bases and J by 0 bases, with 8 bases between the two germline ends. The length of the CDR3 is 15 residues. Germline V CDR1 and CDR2: MDHEN, SYDVKM. Full variable domain (outside the CDR3, taken from reference TRBV28 and TRBJ1-4): DVKVTQSSRYLVKRTGEKVFLECVQDMDHENMFWYRQDPGLGLRLIYFSYDVKMKEKGDIPEGYSVSREKKERFSLILESASTNQTSMYLCASSFLGATNEKLFFGSGTQLSVL.

The table lists this clone with a count of one. The rearrangement uses TRBV28 and TRBJ1-6, with a weak D call TRBD1 (6 bases). CDR1 MDHEN and CDR2 SYDVKM come from the germline V gene. The V end was cut by 6 bases, the J end by 0 bases, with 9 bases between. This CDR3 comprises 15 residues. CDR3 residues: CASRKQGSYNSPLHF. The CDR3 DNA reads as TGTGCCAGCAGGAAACAGGGCTCCTATAATTCACCCCTCCACTTT.

The chain is built from TRBV27 and TRBJ2-1, with D possibly being TRBD2 (6 bases). The CDR3 has 15 amino acids. The V gene's germline CDR1 is MNHEY and CDR2 SMNVEV (reference sequence). V was clipped by 7 bases and J by 3 bases, with 16 bases between them. CDR3 sequence reads: CASISRGLLYNEQFF. The CDR3 bases are TGTGCCAGCATTAGTAGGGGACTTCTCTACAATGAGCAGTTCTTC.

The gene calls are TRBV6-4 and TRBJ2-3, with 8 bases lining up with TRBD2. From germline, CDR1 is MRHNA and CDR2 SNTAGT. The V gene end was trimmed by 0 bases and the J gene end by 4 bases; junction bases not matched to a gene: 6. The length of the CDR3 is 16 residues. In DNA form, the CDR3 reads TGTGCCAGCAGTGACTCTTTCGGGGGGGCCCCAGATACGCAGTATTTT. Translation gives CASSDSFGGAPDTQYF.

The chain is built from TRBV14 and TRBJ2-7; 8 bases fit TRBD1. The CDR3 consists of 14 residues. The J segment lost 7 bases and the V segment lost 3 bases, leaving 8 bases of the junction unmatched. Per the germline V gene, CDR1 is SGHDN and CDR2 is FVKESK. DNA of the CDR3: TGTGCCAGCAGCCACGGGGCAGGGGGCTCTGAGCAGTACTTC. Its protein is CASSHGAGGSEQYF. The full variable domain, rest sourced from reference TRBV14 and TRBJ2-7, is EAGVTQFPSHSVIEKGQTVTLRCDPISGHDNLYWYRRVMGKEIKFLLHFVKESKQDESGMPNNRFLAERTGGTYSTLKVQPAELEDSGVYFCASSHGAGGSEQYFGPGTRLTVT.

V and J are TRBV6-1 and TRBJ1-1; 8 nucleotides match TRBD1. The CDR3 totals 15 residues. V shed 7 bases, J shed 1 base, and the junction held 8 bases outside the gene matches. Germline V gene lookup returns CDR1 MNHNS and CDR2 SASEGT. The CDR3, as DNA: TGTGCCAGCACCAAAGGGACAGGTCAGAACACTGAAGCTTTCTTT. Residues: CASTKGTGQNTEAFF.

The genes are TRBV9 and TRBJ2-2; TRBD1 matches 10 bases. CDR3 length: 15 residues. The germline V gene encodes CDR1 SGDLS and CDR2 YYNGEE. With V trimmed by 0 bases and J by 7 bases, 3 bases remained unmatched. In DNA form, the CDR3 reads TGTGCCAGCAGCGTAGGACAGGGGGCCGGCGGGGAGCTGTTTTTT. It codes for CASSVGQGAGGELFF.

The gene calls are TRBV14 and TRBJ2-7; D is ambiguous. V was trimmed by 2 bases and J by 7 bases, leaving 12 bases between them. CDR3 length equals 13 residues. Germline V gene data show CDR1 as SGHDN and CDR2 as FVKESK. The CDR3 is CASSQLAAREQYV. CDR3 bases: TGTGCCAGCAGCCAATTAGCAGCGAGGGAGCAGTACGTC.

The rearrangement links TRBV30 to TRBJ1-6; 7 bases align to TRBD1. The CDR3 spans 16 residues. V lost 3 bases, J lost 0 bases, and 5 bases stayed unmatched. Looked up from germline, CDR1 is GTSNPN and CDR2 is SVGIG (reference sequence). CDR3 sequence (DNA): TGTGCCTGGAGCCCTAGGGACAGCTCCTATAATTCACCCCTCCACTTT. This codes for CAWSPRDSSYNSPLHF.